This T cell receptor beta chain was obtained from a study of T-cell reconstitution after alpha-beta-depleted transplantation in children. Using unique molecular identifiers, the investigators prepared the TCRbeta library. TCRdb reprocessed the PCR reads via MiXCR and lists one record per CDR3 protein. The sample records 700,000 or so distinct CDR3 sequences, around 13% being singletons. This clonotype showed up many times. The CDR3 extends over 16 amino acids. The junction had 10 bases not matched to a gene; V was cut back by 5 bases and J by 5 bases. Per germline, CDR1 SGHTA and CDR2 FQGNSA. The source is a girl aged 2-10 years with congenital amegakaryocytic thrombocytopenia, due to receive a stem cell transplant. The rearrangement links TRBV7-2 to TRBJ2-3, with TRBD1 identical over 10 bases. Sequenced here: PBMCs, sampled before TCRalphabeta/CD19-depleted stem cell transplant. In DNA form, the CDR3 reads TGTGCCAGCAGCCCGCTGGGACAGGGGTGGAGAGATACGCAGTATTTT. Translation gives CASSPLGQGWRDTQYF.